This T cell receptor (beta chain) was found in a study of T cell responses to AZD1222 COVID-19 vaccine. Doses given second, at about 4 or about 12 weeks, were pooled. The table came from immunoSEQ multiplex PCR; TCRdb's copy has only in-frame clones and leaves some out. The sample holds 130,000 or so clones, approximately 80% seen once. The sequenced sample was peripheral blood, obtained 28 days after the second AZD1222 dose. The TCR was taken from an adult who received the AZD1222 COVID-19 vaccine.

The CDR3 nucleotides read TGTGCCAGTCGGGGCTGGGCTGAAGCTTTCTTT. Its translation: CASRGWAEAFF. J is TRBJ1-1 and V is TRBV19; D perhaps matches TRBD1 (5 bases). CDR1 is LNHDA, CDR2 SQIVND, per germline (reference sequence). V lost 8 bases and J lost 6, with 10 bases in between. The CDR3 consists of 11 residues.